This passage covers 23 T cell receptor beta chains from one sample sequenced in a study of blood T cell repertoires in COVID-19. Sequenced by immunoSEQ multiplex PCR; TCRdb stores in-frame clones only, minus some. Seen here are approximately 300,000 clones, around 82% observed once, and the top ten hold 1.2%. The sequencing sample was made of peripheral blood. All receptors come from a woman in her forties or fifties with acute or convalescent COVID-19.

The chain has TRBV19 and TRBJ1-1, with TRBD1 identical over 7 bases. The CDR3 length is 13 residues. V lost 4 bases and J lost 3; bases outside the gene matches: 2. CDR1 and CDR2 (germline): LNHDA, SQIVND (reference sequence). CDR3 in DNA: TGTGCCAGTAGTACCACAGGGGACACTGAAGCTTTCTTT. Protein: CASSTTGDTEAFF.

The chain employs TRBV10-2 and TRBJ1-4, with D hard to call. CDR3 length: 13 amino acids. Germline V gene data show CDR1 as WSHSY and CDR2 as SAAADI. The germline V and J ends were trimmed by 7 bases and 3 bases, with 9 bases remaining between them. Here the CDR3 DNA reads TGCGCCAGCACTCGACACCCTAATGAAAAACTGTTTTTT. It yields the protein CASTRHPNEKLFF.

The rearrangement uses TRBV24-1 and TRBJ1-5; TRBD1 is a possible D gene (6 bases). Trimming pared 5 bases from V and 1 base from J, leaving 14 bases between. Germline V gene lookup returns CDR1 KGHDR and CDR2 SFDVKD. The CDR3 is 16 residues long. The CDR3: CATSASTGKSNQPQHF. The CDR3, as DNA: TGTGCCACCAGTGCCTCGACAGGAAAGAGCAATCAGCCCCAGCATTTT.

The chain carries TRBV19 and TRBJ2-3; 7 bases line up with TRBD1. Germline lookup yields CDR1 LNHDA and CDR2 SQIVND (reference sequence). The J segment lost 0 bases and the V segment lost 2 bases, leaving 2 bases of the junction unmatched. This CDR3 is built from 15 residues. CDR3: CASSIRDRSTDTQYF. CDR3 nucleotides: TGTGCCAGTAGTATAAGGGACAGAAGCACAGATACGCAGTATTTT. Variable domain in full (rest from reference TRBV19 and TRBJ2-3): DGGITQSPKYLFRKEGQNVTLSCEQNLNHDAMYWYRQDPGQGLRLIYYSQIVNDFQKGDIAEGYSVSREKKESFPLTVTSAQKNPTAFYLCASSIRDRSTDTQYFGPGTRLTVL.

This clone appeared a single time. The rearrangement joins TRBV5-6 to TRBJ1-1; a possible D gene is TRBD1 (5 bases). Trimming removed 1 base from V and 3 bases from J, with 16 bases in between. The CDR3 has 16 amino acids. Germline CDR1 and CDR2: SGHDT and YYEEEE. The CDR3 reads CASSLRRGEVYTEAFF. Here the CDR3 DNA reads TGTGCCAGCAGCTTGAGGAGGGGCGAGGTCTACACTGAAGCTTTCTTT.

Only a few counts were recorded for this clone. The chain couples TRBV28 to TRBJ1-2, with TRBD1 matching 10 bases. Per germline, CDR1 MDHEN and CDR2 SYDVKM. The CDR3 totals 14 residues. Trimming cost V 1 base and J 14 bases; bases outside gene matches: 10. Here the CDR3 DNA reads TGTGCCAGCAGTTTATTAACCGGGACAGGGGTGGATACCTTC. Its protein product is CASSLLTGTGVDTF.

The chain links TRBV6-5 to TRBJ2-1; no clear D gene. Germline-derived CDR1 and CDR2 are MNHEY and SVGAGI. The CDR3 runs 11 residues. Trimming left V 4 bases short and J 8 bases short, with 6 bases between. CDR3 region: CASSSLDEQFF. In DNA form, the CDR3 reads TGTGCCAGCAGTTCATTAGATGAGCAGTTCTTC.

The chain uses TRBV6-5 and TRBJ2-7; 10 bases agree with TRBD1. Per the germline V gene, CDR1 is MNHEY and CDR2 is SVGAGI. The CDR3 spans 14 residues. Trimming removed 6 bases from V and 2 bases from J; junction bases left unmatched: 4. CDR3 amino acids: CASSRGTGAYEQYF. The CDR3, as DNA: TGTGCCAGCAGCCGCGGGACAGGGGCCTACGAGCAGTACTTC.

The rearrangement joins TRBV30 to TRBJ2-7; TRBD2 aligns across 10 bases. Germline assignment: CDR1 GTSNPN and CDR2 SVGIG (reference sequence). The CDR3 is 14 amino acids. The J segment lost 5 bases and the V segment lost 0 bases, leaving 4 bases of the junction unmatched. DNA of the CDR3: TGTGCCTGGAGTGTAGGACTAGCGGAGGACGAGCAGTACTTC. Translated, it gives CAWSVGLAEDEQYF.

In regard to this clone: At the DNA level, this CDR3 is encoded by other sequences in the same sample as well. The chain employs TRBV19 and TRBJ1-1, with D possibly being TRBD1 (6 bases). The CDR3 totals 14 residues. Germline loops: CDR1 LNHDA, CDR2 SQIVND (reference sequence). V lost 2 bases and J lost 1, with 8 bases in between. The DNA of the CDR3 is TGTGCCAGTAGTATAAGGGGGAGGAACACTGAAGCTTTCTTT. Amino acids: CASSIRGRNTEAFF. The full variable domain, completed using reference TRBV19 and TRBJ1-1, is DGGITQSPKYLFRKEGQNVTLSCEQNLNHDAMYWYRQDPGQGLRLIYYSQIVNDFQKGDIAEGYSVSREKKESFPLTVTSAQKNPTAFYLCASSIRGRNTEAFFGQGTRLTVV.

This clone has a handful of counts. The rearrangement links TRBV6-5 to TRBJ2-7; 8 bases align to TRBD1. Germline lookup yields CDR1 MNHEY and CDR2 SVGAGI. The CDR3 sequence is 13 residues long. J lost 8 bases, V lost 2 bases, and 5 bases had no gene match. The CDR3 DNA is TGTGCCAGCAGTTACCTGGACAGGGCCAAGCAGTACTTC. Translation gives CASSYLDRAKQYF.

This clone was counted a single time. The chain combines TRBV30 with TRBJ2-5, with 8 bases fitting TRBD2. CDR3 length: 15 residues. J gave up 1 base and V 0 bases, and 4 bases lay outside the gene matches. Germline V gives CDR1 GTSNPN, CDR2 SVGIG (reference sequence). CDR3 DNA sequence: TGTGCCTGGAGTGTACAAGCGGGGGCCCAAGAGACCCAGTACTTC. It yields the protein CAWSVQAGAQETQYF. Using reference TRBV30 and TRBJ2-5 for the parts outside the CDR3, the full variable domain is SQTIHQWPATLVQPVGSPLSLECTVEGTSNPNLYWYRQAAGRGLQLLFYSVGIGQISSEVPQNLSASRPQDRQFILSSKKLLLSDSGFYLCAWSVQAGAQETQYFGPGTRLLVL.

V usage is TRBV7-2 and J usage is TRBJ2-3; D gene uncertain. Trimming took 5 bases from V and 2 from J, leaving 8 bases between them. This CDR3 is 13 amino acids long. Germline values: CDR1 SGHTA, CDR2 FQGNSA. The CDR3 protein is CASSPPSTDTQYF. CDR3 coding DNA: TGTGCCAGCAGCCCTCCCTCCACAGATACGCAGTATTTT. Drawing the rest from reference TRBV7-2 and TRBJ2-3, the complete variable domain is GAGVSQSPSNKVTEKGKDVELRCDPISGHTALYWYRQSLGQGLEFLIYFQGNSAPDKSGLPSDRFSAERTGGSVSTLTIQRTQQEDSAVYLCASSPPSTDTQYFGPGTRLTVL.

The CDR3 loop is CASSSTNAYGYTF. As DNA, the CDR3 is TGTGCCAGCAGCTCTACTAACGCCTATGGCTACACCTTC. The genes are TRBV5-4 and TRBJ1-2, with no clear D. CDR3 length: 13 residues. The V end was cut by 3 bases, the J end by 4 bases, with 10 bases between. Germline V CDR1 and CDR2: SGHNT, YYREEE (reference sequence).

The chain carries TRBV14 and TRBJ1-6, with D hard to call. In germline, CDR1 is SGHDN, CDR2 FVKESK. V gave up 4 bases and J gave up 4 bases, with 11 bases separating them. The CDR3 extends over 15 amino acids. As DNA, the CDR3 is TGTGCCAGCAGCCTTACGGCGGGGTATAATTCACCCCTCCACTTT. Translation gives CASSLTAGYNSPLHF. Supplemented by reference TRBV14 and TRBJ1-6, the full variable domain reads EAGVTQFPSHSVIEKGQTVTLRCDPISGHDNLYWYRRVMGKEIKFLLHFVKESKQDESGMPNNRFLAERTGGTYSTLKVQPAELEDSGVYFCASSLTAGYNSPLHFGNGTRLTVT.

The V gene is TRBV7-8, the J gene TRBJ1-4; 12 nucleotides align to TRBD1. This CDR3 contains 18 residues. Germline-derived CDR1 and CDR2 are SGHVS and FQNEAQ. V shed 4 bases, J shed 5 bases, and the junction held 11 bases outside the gene matches. CDR3 nucleotides: TGTGCCAGCAGCTCCCGGGACAGGGGGCTGAGGGAGAATGAAAAACTGTTTTTT. Encoded protein: CASSSRDRGLRENEKLFF.

Only one count was recorded for this clone. The V call is TRBV14, the J call TRBJ2-6; TRBD2 is a possible D gene (6 bases). From germline, CDR1 is SGHDN and CDR2 FVKESK. The CDR3 is 17 amino acids. With 4 bases removed from V and 0 bases from J, the gap between germline ends came to 13 bases. The CDR3 here is CASSPTRGNSGANVLTF. Here the CDR3 DNA reads TGTGCCAGCAGCCCTACCCGGGGGAACTCTGGGGCCAACGTCCTGACTTTC.

The rearrangement uses TRBV2 and TRBJ2-1, with 10 nucleotides matching TRBD2. The V and J ends lost 3 bases and 14 bases, in that order; junction bases with no gene match: 7. The CDR3 is 13 residues long. Germline V CDR1 and CDR2: SNHLY, FYNNEI. CDR3 DNA sequence: TGTGCCAGCAGTGAGTTTTCCGGGACTAGCGAGTTCTTC. Protein product: CASSEFSGTSEFF.

The chain has TRBV19 and TRBJ1-2, with 8 nucleotides matching TRBD1. J gave up 1 base and V 5 bases, and 9 bases lay outside the gene matches. This CDR3 is built from 16 residues. Germline V lookup: CDR1 LNHDA, CDR2 SQIVND (reference sequence). The CDR3 region is CASSPAGGFINYGYTF. CDR3 nucleotides: TGTGCCAGTAGTCCCGCAGGGGGCTTCATTAACTATGGCTACACCTTC. Full variable domain (remainder filled in from reference TRBV19 and TRBJ1-2): DGGITQSPKYLFRKEGQNVTLSCEQNLNHDAMYWYRQDPGQGLRLIYYSQIVNDFQKGDIAEGYSVSREKKESFPLTVTSAQKNPTAFYLCASSPAGGFINYGYTFGSGTRLTVV.

The J gene is TRBJ2-1, the V gene TRBV9; 9 bases align to TRBD1. V lost 2 bases, J lost 9 bases, and 12 bases stayed unmatched. CDR3 size: 16 residues. Germline-derived CDR1 and CDR2 are SGDLS and YYNGEE. This chain's CDR3 is CASSVTGTGILSEQFF. The CDR3 DNA reads TGTGCCAGCAGCGTGACCGGGACAGGGATTCTGAGTGAGCAGTTCTTC.

In its sample, this clone was seen once. The chain links TRBV6-6 to TRBJ1-5; possibly TRBD1 for D (6 bases). Germline CDR1 is MNHNY and CDR2 is SVGAGI (reference sequence). V gave up 2 bases and J gave up 3 bases, with 11 bases separating them. The CDR3 is 15 amino acids. The CDR3 loop is CASSYGQKNNQPQHF. For the CDR3, the DNA is TGTGCCAGCAGTTACGGACAGAAAAACAATCAGCCCCAGCATTTT.

This chain connects TRBV2 to TRBJ2-7; weak D call: TRBD1 (5 bases). The CDR3 is 14 residues long. Germline-derived CDR1 and CDR2 are SNHLY and FYNNEI. V gave up 0 bases and J gave up 3 bases, with 9 bases separating them. The CDR3 region is CASSEAETDYEQYV. CDR3 nucleotide sequence: TGTGCCAGCAGTGAAGCGGAGACAGACTACGAGCAGTACGTC.

This clone was seen once. The chain links TRBV5-1 to TRBJ2-6, with 7 bases matching TRBD2. The V segment lost 3 bases and the J segment 0 bases; nucleotides outside the gene matches: 9. Germline assignment: CDR1 SGHRS and CDR2 YFSETQ. This CDR3 contains 18 residues. The CDR3 DNA is TGCGCCAGCAGCTCCCGGGGGAGGGGTTCCTCTGGGGCCAACGTCCTGACTTTC. It translates to CASSSRGRGSSGANVLTF.